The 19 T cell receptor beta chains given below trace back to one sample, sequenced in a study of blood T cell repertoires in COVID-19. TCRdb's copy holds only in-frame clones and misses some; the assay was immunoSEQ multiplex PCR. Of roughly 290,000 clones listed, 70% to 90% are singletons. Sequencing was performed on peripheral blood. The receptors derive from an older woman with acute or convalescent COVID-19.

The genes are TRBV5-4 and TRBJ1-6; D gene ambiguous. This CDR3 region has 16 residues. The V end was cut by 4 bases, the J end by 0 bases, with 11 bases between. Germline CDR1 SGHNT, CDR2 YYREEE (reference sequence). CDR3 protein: CASSPGINSYNSPLHF. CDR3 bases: TGTGCCAGCAGCCCCGGGATCAACTCCTATAATTCACCCCTCCACTTT.

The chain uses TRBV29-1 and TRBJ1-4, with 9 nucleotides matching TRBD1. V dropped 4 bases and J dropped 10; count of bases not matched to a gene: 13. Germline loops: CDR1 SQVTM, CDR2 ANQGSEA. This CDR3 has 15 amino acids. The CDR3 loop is CSVGVGDRVFGKLFF. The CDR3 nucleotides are TGCAGCGTTGGTGTGGGGGACAGGGTATTTGGAAAACTGTTTTTT.

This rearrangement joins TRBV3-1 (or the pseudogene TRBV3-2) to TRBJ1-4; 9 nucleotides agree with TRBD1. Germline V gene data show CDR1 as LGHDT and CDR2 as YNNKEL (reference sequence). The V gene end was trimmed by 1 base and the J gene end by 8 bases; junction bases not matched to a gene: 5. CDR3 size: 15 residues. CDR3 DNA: TGTGCCAGCAGCCAAGTTACAGGGGGCAGGGAAAAACTGTTTTTT. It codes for CASSQVTGGREKLFF.

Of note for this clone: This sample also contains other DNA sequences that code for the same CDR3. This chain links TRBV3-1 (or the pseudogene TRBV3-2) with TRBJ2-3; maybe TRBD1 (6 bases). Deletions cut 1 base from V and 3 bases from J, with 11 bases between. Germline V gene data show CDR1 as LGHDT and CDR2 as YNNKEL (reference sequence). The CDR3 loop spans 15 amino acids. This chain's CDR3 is CASSQGGGITDTQYF. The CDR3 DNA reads TGTGCCAGCAGCCAAGGAGGGGGAATAACAGATACGCAGTATTTT.

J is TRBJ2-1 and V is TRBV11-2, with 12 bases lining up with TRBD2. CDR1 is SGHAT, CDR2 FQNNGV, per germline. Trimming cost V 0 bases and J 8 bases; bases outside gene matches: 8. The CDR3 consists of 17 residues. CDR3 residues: CASSLDLWTSGVDEQFF. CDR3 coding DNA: TGTGCCAGCAGCTTAGATCTATGGACTAGCGGGGTTGATGAGCAGTTCTTC.

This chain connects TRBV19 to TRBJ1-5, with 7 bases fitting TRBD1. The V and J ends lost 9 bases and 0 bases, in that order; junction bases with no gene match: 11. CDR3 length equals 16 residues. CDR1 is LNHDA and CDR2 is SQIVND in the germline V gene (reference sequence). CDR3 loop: CASRDRGPDSNQPQHF. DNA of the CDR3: TGTGCCAGCCGGGACAGAGGACCAGATAGCAATCAGCCCCAGCATTTT.

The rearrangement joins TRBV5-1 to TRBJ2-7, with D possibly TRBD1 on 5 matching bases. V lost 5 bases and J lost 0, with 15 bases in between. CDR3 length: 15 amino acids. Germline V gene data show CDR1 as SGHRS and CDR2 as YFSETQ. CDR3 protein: CASRLGDFGSYEQYF. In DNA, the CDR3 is TGCGCCAGCAGATTAGGGGATTTTGGCTCCTACGAGCAGTACTTC.

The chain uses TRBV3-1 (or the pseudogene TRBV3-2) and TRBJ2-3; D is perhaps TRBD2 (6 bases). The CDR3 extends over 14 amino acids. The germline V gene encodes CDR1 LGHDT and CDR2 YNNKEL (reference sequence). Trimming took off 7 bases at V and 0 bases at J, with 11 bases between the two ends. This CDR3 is CASKEGLSTDTQYF. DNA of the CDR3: TGTGCCAGCAAGGAGGGATTGAGCACAGATACGCAGTATTTT.

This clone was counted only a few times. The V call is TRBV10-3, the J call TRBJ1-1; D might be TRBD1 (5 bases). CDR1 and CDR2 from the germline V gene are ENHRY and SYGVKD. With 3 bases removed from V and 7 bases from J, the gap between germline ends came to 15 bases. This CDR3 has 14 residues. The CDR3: CAISEVGYGGEAFF. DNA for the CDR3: TGTGCCATCAGTGAAGTAGGGTACGGGGGTGAAGCTTTCTTT.

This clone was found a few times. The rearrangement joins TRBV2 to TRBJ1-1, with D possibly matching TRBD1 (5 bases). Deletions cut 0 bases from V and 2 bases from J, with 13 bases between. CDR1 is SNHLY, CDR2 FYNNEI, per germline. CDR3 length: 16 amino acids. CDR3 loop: CASSEARGGYNTEAFF. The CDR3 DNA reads TGTGCCAGCAGTGAAGCGCGGGGGGGGTACAACACTGAAGCTTTCTTT.

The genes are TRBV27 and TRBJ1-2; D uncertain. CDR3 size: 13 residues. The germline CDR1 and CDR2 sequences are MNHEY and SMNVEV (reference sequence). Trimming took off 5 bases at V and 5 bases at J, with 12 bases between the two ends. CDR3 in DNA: TGTGCCAGCAGTGCGACACCAACATATGGCTACACCTTC. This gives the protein CASSATPTYGYTF.

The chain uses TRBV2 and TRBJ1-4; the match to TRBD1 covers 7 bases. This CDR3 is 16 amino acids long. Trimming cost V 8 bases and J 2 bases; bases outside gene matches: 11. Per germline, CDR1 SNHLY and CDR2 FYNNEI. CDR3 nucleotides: TGTGCCAGCTTCCCCCAGGGGGTGTCTACTAATGAAAAACTGTTTTTT. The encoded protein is CASFPQGVSTNEKLFF.

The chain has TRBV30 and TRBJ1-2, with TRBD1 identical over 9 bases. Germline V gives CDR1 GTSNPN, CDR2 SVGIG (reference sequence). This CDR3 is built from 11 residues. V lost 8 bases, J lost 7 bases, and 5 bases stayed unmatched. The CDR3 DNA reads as TGTGCCCGACAGGGGGGAATTGGCTACACCTTC. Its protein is CARQGGIGYTF. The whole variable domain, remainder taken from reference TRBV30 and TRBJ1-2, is SQTIHQWPATLVQPVGSPLSLECTVEGTSNPNLYWYRQAAGRGLQLLFYSVGIGQISSEVPQNLSASRPQDRQFILSSKKLLLSDSGFYLCARQGGIGYTFGSGTRLTVV.

For the CDR3, the DNA is TGCGCCAGCAGCCCGACAGTATCCTACGAGCAGTACTTC. This translates into CASSPTVSYEQYF. The V call is TRBV4-1, the J call TRBJ2-7, with D possibly being TRBD1 (5 bases). The CDR3 has 13 residues. The germline CDR1 and CDR2 sequences are MGHRA and YSYEKL. V was cut by 4 bases and J by 1 base, with 8 bases left in between.

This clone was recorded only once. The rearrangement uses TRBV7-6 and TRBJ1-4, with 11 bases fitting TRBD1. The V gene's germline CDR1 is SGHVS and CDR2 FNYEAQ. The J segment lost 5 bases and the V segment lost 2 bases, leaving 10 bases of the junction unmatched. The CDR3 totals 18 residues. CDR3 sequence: CASSLIGWDRGKNEKLFF. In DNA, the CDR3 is TGTGCCAGCAGCTTAATAGGTTGGGACAGGGGGAAAAATGAAAAACTGTTTTTT.

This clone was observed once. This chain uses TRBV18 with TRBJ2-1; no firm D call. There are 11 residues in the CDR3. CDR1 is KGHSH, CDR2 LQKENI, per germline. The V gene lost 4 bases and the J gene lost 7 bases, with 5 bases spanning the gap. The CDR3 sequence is CASSRGNEQFF. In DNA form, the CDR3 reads TGTGCCAGCTCACGAGGTAATGAGCAGTTCTTC.

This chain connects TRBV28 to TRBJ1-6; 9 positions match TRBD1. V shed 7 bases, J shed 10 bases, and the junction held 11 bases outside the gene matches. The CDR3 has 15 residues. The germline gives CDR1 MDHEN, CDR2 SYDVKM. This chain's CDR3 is CASKTSQGARSPLHF. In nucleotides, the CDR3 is TGTGCCAGCAAAACGTCACAGGGGGCTCGGTCACCCCTCCACTTT. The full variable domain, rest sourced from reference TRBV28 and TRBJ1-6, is DVKVTQSSRYLVKRTGEKVFLECVQDMDHENMFWYRQDPGLGLRLIYFSYDVKMKEKGDIPEGYSVSREKKERFSLILESASTNQTSMYLCASKTSQGARSPLHFGNGTRLTVT.

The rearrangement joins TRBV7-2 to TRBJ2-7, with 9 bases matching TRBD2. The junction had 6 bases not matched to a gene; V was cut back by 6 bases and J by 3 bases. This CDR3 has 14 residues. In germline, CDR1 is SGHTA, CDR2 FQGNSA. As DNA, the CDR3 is TGTGCCAGCAGTCCTAGCGGGGCCGGCTACGAGCAGTACTTC. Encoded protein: CASSPSGAGYEQYF.

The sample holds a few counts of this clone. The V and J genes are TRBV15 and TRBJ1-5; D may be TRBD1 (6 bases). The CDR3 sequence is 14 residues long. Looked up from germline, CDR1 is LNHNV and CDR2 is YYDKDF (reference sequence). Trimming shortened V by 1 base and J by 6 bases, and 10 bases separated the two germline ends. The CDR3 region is CATSRGQVPQPQHF. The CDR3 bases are TGTGCCACCAGCAGAGGACAGGTGCCTCAGCCCCAGCATTTT.